The 10 T cell receptor beta chains below all came from one sample that was sequenced in a study of beta chain features in type 1 diabetes. Expressed TCRB transcripts got sequenced, as all isolated RNA was reverse transcribed. This table comes from immunoSEQ multiplex PCR, and its TCRdb copy is limited to in-frame clones, with some not included. The repertoire holds around 300,000 clones, with about 11% as singletons. Source material: naive CD4+ T cells from blood. All receptors come from a woman in her twenties or thirties in good health.

This clone was observed a few times. The J gene is TRBJ2-7, the V gene TRBV27; 9 positions agree with TRBD2. V lost 5 bases, J lost 0 bases, and 11 bases stayed unmatched. The CDR3 spans 17 residues. CDR1 is MNHEY, CDR2 SMNVEV, per germline (reference sequence). As DNA, the CDR3 is TGTGCCAGCAGTCCAGATCGACTAGCGGCAAGCTCCTACGAGCAGTACTTC. Protein product: CASSPDRLAASSYEQYF.

This clone was counted a few times. This rearrangement joins TRBV19 to TRBJ2-1; unclear D gene. Germline-derived CDR1 and CDR2 are LNHDA and SQIVND (reference sequence). This CDR3 region has 13 residues. With 6 bases removed from V and 0 bases from J, the gap between germline ends came to 6 bases. DNA of the CDR3: TGTGCCAGTAGCCCAAACTCCTACAATGAGCAGTTCTTC. This codes for CASSPNSYNEQFF.

As DNA, the CDR3 is TGTGCCAGCAGTTCTCAAGGGGGCCGAAAAAGCACAGATACGCAGTATTTT. This gives the protein CASSSQGGRKSTDTQYF. This rearrangement joins TRBV7-3 to TRBJ2-3; 7 bases are shared with TRBD1. Germline values: CDR1 SGHTA, CDR2 FQGTGA. J was trimmed by 0 bases and V by 6 bases; bases with no gene match: 12. This CDR3 is built from 17 residues.

The CDR3 region has the DNA TGTGCCACCAGCAGAGGTGTAGCGGGAGAGGGTTACGAGCAGTACTTC. Residues: CATSRGVAGEGYEQYF. V gene TRBV15 combines with J gene TRBJ2-7, with 9 bases that match TRBD2. V shed 1 base and J 4 bases; nucleotides not matched to a gene: 8. CDR3 length: 16 residues. In germline, CDR1 is LNHNV, CDR2 YYDKDF (reference sequence).

This clone came up a few times. The chain employs TRBV13 and TRBJ2-7, with D maybe TRBD2 (6 bases). Between the trimmed V and J ends, which lost 6 bases and 5 bases, there was a span of 20 bases. The CDR3 has 15 residues. Germline V gene data show CDR1 as PRHDT and CDR2 as FYEKMQ (reference sequence). CDR3: CASSWGLVAMNEQYF. CDR3 coding DNA: TGTGCCAGCAGTTGGGGACTGGTTGCGATGAACGAGCAGTACTTC.

Only a few counts were recorded for this clone. The CDR3 protein is CASSLPGQGLIGYTF. The CDR3 DNA reads TGTGCCAGCAGCTTACCGGGACAGGGCTTAATCGGCTACACCTTC. The V and J genes are TRBV7-9 and TRBJ1-2, with 9 bases aligning to TRBD1. This CDR3 has 15 amino acids. CDR1 SEHNR and CDR2 FQNEAQ come from the germline V gene (reference sequence). The ends lost 2 bases at V and 8 bases at J; junction bases unmatched: 9.

This chain links TRBV15 with TRBJ2-3; 12 bases are a match to TRBD1. The J segment lost 0 bases and the V segment lost 5 bases, leaving 3 bases of the junction unmatched. Germline CDR1 reads LNHNV; CDR2 reads YYDKDF (reference sequence). The length of the CDR3 is 16 residues. This CDR3 reads CATSGDRGLSTDTQYF. DNA of the CDR3: TGTGCCACCAGCGGGGACAGGGGGCTAAGCACAGATACGCAGTATTTT.

This clone was seen more than once but under ten times. The chain employs TRBV5-1 and TRBJ2-3, with 9 bases identical to TRBD2. Looked up from germline, CDR1 is SGHRS and CDR2 is YFSETQ. Unmatched junction bases numbered 7, after V lost 7 bases and J lost 4 bases. The CDR3 has 14 residues. CDR3 region: CASYRAGGADTQYF. The CDR3 DNA sequence: TGCGCCAGCTATCGGGCGGGAGGGGCAGATACGCAGTATTTT.

This chain links TRBV4-3 with TRBJ2-3; 12 bases fit TRBD2. This CDR3 is 17 amino acids long. Unmatched junction bases numbered 8, after V lost 4 bases and J lost 3 bases. Germline assignment: CDR1 LGHNA and CDR2 YSLEER. The CDR3 nucleotides read TGCGCCAGCAGCCCATTAAAGACTAGCGGGAGTACAGATACGCAGTATTTT. Translation: CASSPLKTSGSTDTQYF.

This sequence joins TRBV29-1 and TRBJ2-5; 10 nucleotides align to TRBD2. The J call may not be correct, given that the DNA end is closer to TRBJ2-7. The germline CDR1 and CDR2 sequences are SQVTM and ANQGSEA. The CDR3 has 15 amino acids. As DNA, the CDR3 is TGCAGCCTACTGGGTAGCGGGAGGAGGATCTACGAGCAGTACTTC. This sequence encodes CSLLGSGRRIYEQYF.